This is a list of T cell receptor beta chains from one sample in a study of T cell changes during pregnancy in multiple sclerosis. The table came from immunoSEQ multiplex PCR; TCRdb's copy has only in-frame clones and leaves some out. This sample has approximately 50,000 clones, with 80% to 95% found just once. The starting material was CD4+ T cells from peripheral blood mononuclear cells, obtained in the third trimester of pregnancy. Receptor source: a female donor with multiple sclerosis, enrolled in a pregnancy study. The CDR3 runs from the conserved cysteine through the conserved F or W. A D gene is named only where the DNA matches it firmly. The size field is filled for only some rows; it gives once, few, many or a size class.

J gene: TRBJ2-1; V gene: TRBV11-2; clone size: .; D gene: .; CDR3 DNA: TGTGCCAGCTGGGAGTCGGGACTCCTCAATGAGCAGTTCTTC; CDR3 protein: CASWESGLLNEQFF
J gene: TRBJ2-2; V gene: TRBV7-3; clone size: .; D gene: .; CDR3 DNA: TGTGCCAGCAGCTCCCTTGGCCTCAACACCGGGGAGCTGTTTTTT; CDR3 protein: CASSSLGLNTGELFF
J gene: TRBJ2-1; V gene: TRBV30; clone size: .; D gene: TRBD1; CDR3 DNA: TGTGCCTGCCTAACAGGGGGCAAGCAGTTCTTC; CDR3 protein: CACLTGGKQFF
J gene: TRBJ1-2; V gene: TRBV29-1; clone size: .; D gene: .; CDR3 DNA: TGCAGCGTATCCATTTCAGGGTTGAATGGCTACACCTTC; CDR3 protein: CSVSISGLNGYTF
J gene: TRBJ2-5; V gene: TRBV9; clone size: .; D gene: .; CDR3 DNA: TGTGCCAGCAGCGTAGCGGACAGTGAACCGGGGACCCAGTACTTC; CDR3 protein: CASSVADSEPGTQYF
J gene: TRBJ1-1; V gene: TRBV5-1; clone size: .; D gene: .; CDR3 DNA: TGCGCCAGCAGCTCCAAACCGGCCGGGATGAACACTGAAGCTTTCTTT; CDR3 protein: CASSSKPAGMNTEAFF
J gene: TRBJ2-2; V gene: TRBV19; clone size: .; D gene: .; CDR3 DNA: TGTGCCAGTAGTATAGCCCAGGGCTCCGGGGAGCTGTTTTTT; CDR3 protein: CASSIAQGSGELFF
J gene: TRBJ2-5; V gene: TRBV2; clone size: .; D gene: .; CDR3 DNA: TGTGCCAGCAGTGAAAGTAGGGGGTCAGGGACCCAAGAGACCCAGTACTTC; CDR3 protein: CASSESRGSGTQETQYF
J gene: TRBJ2-7; V gene: TRBV7-8; clone size: once; D gene: .; CDR3 DNA: TGTGCCAGCAGCTTAAATCGCTACGAGCAGTACTTC; CDR3 protein: CASSLNRYEQYF
J gene: TRBJ1-5; V gene: TRBV1; clone size: .; D gene: .; CDR3 DNA: TGCACCAGCAGCCAAGACTGGATGACAGATAATCAGCCCCAGCATTTT; CDR3 protein: CTSSQDWMTDNQPQHF
J gene: TRBJ2-1; V gene: TRBV7-2; clone size: .; D gene: TRBD1; CDR3 DNA: TGTGCCAGCAGCTTAAGGACAGGGGCGTACAATGAGCAGTTCTTC; CDR3 protein: CASSLRTGAYNEQFF
J gene: TRBJ2-1; V gene: TRBV5-1; clone size: .; D gene: .; CDR3 DNA: TGCGCCAGCAGCCTAGAGGGAATCGATGAGCAGTTCTTC; CDR3 protein: CASSLEGIDEQFF
J gene: TRBJ2-6; V gene: TRBV5-6; clone size: .; D gene: .; CDR3 DNA: TGTGCCAGCAGCCCCGAGACGGGAAGCTCTGGGGCCAACGTCCTGACTTTC; CDR3 protein: CASSPETGSSGANVLTF
J gene: TRBJ1-5; V gene: TRBV6-5; clone size: .; D gene: TRBD1; CDR3 DNA: TGTGCCAGCAGCCAGGACAGGGTTGTCACTCAGCCCCAGCATTTT; CDR3 protein: CASSQDRVVTQPQHF
J gene: TRBJ2-1; V gene: TRBV7-6; clone size: .; D gene: TRBD2; CDR3 DNA: TGTGCCAGCGGGACTAGCGGGAGGGCCGATTATTACAATGAGCAGTTCTTC; CDR3 protein: CASGTSGRADYYNEQFF
J gene: TRBJ1-2; V gene: TRBV2; clone size: .; D gene: .; CDR3 DNA: TGTGCCAGCAGTGAGGTTCCGTTTGGCGGCTACACCTTC; CDR3 protein: CASSEVPFGGYTF
J gene: TRBJ1-3; V gene: TRBV5-6; clone size: .; D gene: .; CDR3 DNA: TGTGCCAGCAGCTTGAGTTTCGCTAGTGTCTTCGAGGCTGGAAACACCATATATTTT; CDR3 protein: CASSLSFASVFEAGNTIYF
J gene: TRBJ2-3; V gene: TRBV7-9; clone size: .; D gene: .; CDR3 DNA: TGTGCCAGCAGCTCAGGGTTTGTAAATACGCAGTATTTT; CDR3 protein: CASSSGFVNTQYF
J gene: TRBJ2-3; V gene: TRBV21-1; clone size: .; D gene: .; CDR3 DNA: TGTGCCAGCAGCACGCGGGTTACTAGCACAGATACGCAGTATTTT; CDR3 protein: CASSTRVTSTDTQYF
J gene: TRBJ2-7; V gene: TRBV18; clone size: .; D gene: TRBD1; CDR3 DNA: TGTGCCAGCTCACCGCTGGGACAGGTCCCCGAGCAGTACTTC; CDR3 protein: CASSPLGQVPEQYF
J gene: TRBJ2-2; V gene: TRBV7-7; clone size: .; D gene: TRBD2; CDR3 DNA: TGTGCTAGCAGCTTAGGTCGTAGCGGGAGGGTTAACGGGGAGCTGTTTTTT; CDR3 protein: CASSLGRSGRVNGELFF
J gene: TRBJ1-2; V gene: TRBV7-3; clone size: .; D gene: .; CDR3 DNA: TGTGCCGGCAGCCCCAGACCGGGGTTTGGCTACACCTTC; CDR3 protein: CAGSPRPGFGYTF
J gene: TRBJ1-5; V gene: TRBV11-2; clone size: .; D gene: .; CDR3 DNA: TGTGCCAGCAGCTTGCGGGCCGATCAGCCCCAGCATTTT; CDR3 protein: CASSLRADQPQHF
J gene: TRBJ2-1; V gene: TRBV9; clone size: .; D gene: TRBD2; CDR3 DNA: TGTGCCAGCAGCAGCGGGAGCTCCTACAATGAGCAGTTCTTC; CDR3 protein: CASSSGSSYNEQFF
J gene: TRBJ2-7; V gene: TRBV4-3; clone size: .; D gene: TRBD1; CDR3 DNA: TGCGCCAGCAGCCGAACCTCCGGGACAGGGGGCGTGAAGCAGTACTTC; CDR3 protein: CASSRTSGTGGVKQYF
J gene: TRBJ1-2; V gene: TRBV14; clone size: .; D gene: TRBD1; CDR3 DNA: TGTGCCAGCAGCCAAGATCGGACAGGGGGTCTTGGCTACACCTTC; CDR3 protein: CASSQDRTGGLGYTF
J gene: TRBJ1-5; V gene: TRBV4-1; clone size: .; D gene: .; CDR3 DNA: TGCGCCAGCAGCCAAGTCAGGGTAGGTCAGCCCCAGCATTTT; CDR3 protein: CASSQVRVGQPQHF
J gene: TRBJ2-3; V gene: TRBV11-1; clone size: .; D gene: TRBD2; CDR3 DNA: TGTGCCAGCAGCTCCCCTCGGGCGGGAGCTGGAGATACGCAGTATTTT; CDR3 protein: CASSSPRAGAGDTQYF
J gene: TRBJ1-3; V gene: TRBV7-9; clone size: few; D gene: .; CDR3 DNA: TGTGCCAGCAGCTTAGGACCCCGCCACGGGTTTTCTGGAAACACCATATATTTT; CDR3 protein: CASSLGPRHGFSGNTIYF